This T cell receptor beta chain was identified in a study of T cell clonotyping in hematopoietic cell transplantation. The study, taken as a whole, reports: At the given depth, recipient repertoires were over 97% de novo clonotypes.

There are 13 residues in the CDR3. V was clipped by 6 bases and J by 3 bases, with 12 bases between them. Germline V gene lookup returns CDR1 MGHDK and CDR2 SYGVNS. TCRdb's copy holds only in-frame clones and misses some; the assay was immunoSEQ multiplex PCR. The repertoire holds about 29,000 clones, with roughly 90% as singletons. About this clone: Its antigen is as yet unknown.

J is TRBJ2-7 and V is TRBV25-1; D may be TRBD1 (5 bases). The clonotype was recovered from a female patient aged 50-59 years who had an allogeneic stem cell transplant from a related donor, so the T cells may come from the graft donor. Some clones in this sample may be carry-over from other donors' samples. Material: PBMCs, obtained 100 days after allogeneic stem cell transplant. The CDR3, as DNA: TGTGCCAGCAGCGAGGACATCGGCTACGAGCAGTACTTC. The encoded protein is CASSEDIGYEQYF.